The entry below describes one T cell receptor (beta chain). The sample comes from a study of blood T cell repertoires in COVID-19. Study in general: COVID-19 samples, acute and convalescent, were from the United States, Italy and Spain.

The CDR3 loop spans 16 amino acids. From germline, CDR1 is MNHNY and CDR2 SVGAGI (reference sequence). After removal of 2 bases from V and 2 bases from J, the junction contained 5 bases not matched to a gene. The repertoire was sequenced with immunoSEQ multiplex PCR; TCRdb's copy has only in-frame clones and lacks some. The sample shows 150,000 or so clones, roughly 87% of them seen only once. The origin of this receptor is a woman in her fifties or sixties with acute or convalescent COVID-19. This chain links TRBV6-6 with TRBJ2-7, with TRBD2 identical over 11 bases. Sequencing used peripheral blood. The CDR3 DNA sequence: TGTGCCAGCAGTTACACACTAGCGGGAGTCACCTACGAGCAGTACTTC. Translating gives CASSYTLAGVTYEQYF.